This T cell receptor (beta chain) was found in a study of blood T cells in healthy people across ages. Together with a sample-barcoded 5' primer, a J-beta primer mix was included in a second PCR lasting about 7 to 12 cycles. One entry per CDR3 protein, called by TCRdb with MiXCR from the 5' RACE reads. The sample comprises under 700,000 distinct CDR3 sequences, nearly 25% of which are singletons, and just over 8.5% rests with the top ten. Looked up from germline, CDR1 is SGHTA and CDR2 is FQGNSA. The CDR3 runs 14 residues. Trimming cost V 5 bases and J 3 bases; bases outside gene matches: 7. These data were likewise used in another study, on T cells of mothers and their children.

The sequenced sample consisted of blood. The V call is TRBV7-2, the J call TRBJ2-7, with TRBD1 identical over 7 bases. This clonotype was obtained from a boy between 10 and 17 years old in good health. The CDR3 coding sequence is TGTGCCAGCAGCCAACCGGGACAGCTCTACGAGCAGTACTTC. This codes for CASSQPGQLYEQYF.